The T cell receptor (beta chain) described here comes from a study of OX40 agonist ivuxolimab in advanced cancers. Findings of the study overall: CD4+ and CD8+ T cells in blood underwent clonal expansion by week 6 at 0.1 to 3.0 mg/kg.

The CDR3 sequence is 14 residues long. The V gene lost 0 bases and the J gene lost 8 bases, with 14 bases spanning the gap. Germline-derived CDR1 and CDR2 are SGHNT and YYREEE (reference sequence). With respect to this clone: What it recognizes is unknown.

Produced via immunoSEQ multiplex PCR; TCRdb's table is partial and in-frame only. Of about 67,000 clones in the sample, roughly nine tenths were seen once. The clonotype originates from an adult with an advanced solid tumor such as melanoma, head and neck, liver or kidney cancer. The gene calls are TRBV5-4 and TRBJ1-2, with D possibly TRBD1 on 5 matching bases. Sample: CD4+ or CD8+ T cells sorted from blood, taken in a trial of the OX40 agonist ivuxolimab. Here the CDR3 reads CASSLAGGGKGYTF. CDR3 DNA sequence: TGTGCCAGCAGCTTGGCCGGCGGGGGTAAGGGCTACACCTTC.